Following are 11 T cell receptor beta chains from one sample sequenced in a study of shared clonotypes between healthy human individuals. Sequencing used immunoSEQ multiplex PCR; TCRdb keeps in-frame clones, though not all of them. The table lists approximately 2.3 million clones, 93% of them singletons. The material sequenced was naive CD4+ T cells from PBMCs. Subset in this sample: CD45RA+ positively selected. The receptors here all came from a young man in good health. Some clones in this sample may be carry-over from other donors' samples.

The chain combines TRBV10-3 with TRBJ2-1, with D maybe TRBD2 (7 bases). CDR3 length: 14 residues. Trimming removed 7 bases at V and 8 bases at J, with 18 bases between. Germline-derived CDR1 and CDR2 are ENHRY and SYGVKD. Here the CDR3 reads CAIKGGRLSDEQFF. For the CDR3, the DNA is TGTGCCATCAAGGGGGGGCGCCTAAGCGATGAGCAGTTCTTC.

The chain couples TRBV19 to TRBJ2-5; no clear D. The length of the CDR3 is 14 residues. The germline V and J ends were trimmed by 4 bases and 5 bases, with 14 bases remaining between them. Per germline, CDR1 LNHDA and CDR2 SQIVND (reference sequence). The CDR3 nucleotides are TGTGCCAGTAGTACCTCCTGGGTTCGGGAGACCCAGTACTTC. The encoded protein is CASSTSWVRETQYF. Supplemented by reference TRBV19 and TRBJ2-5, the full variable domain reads DGGITQSPKYLFRKEGQNVTLSCEQNLNHDAMYWYRQDPGQGLRLIYYSQIVNDFQKGDIAEGYSVSREKKESFPLTVTSAQKNPTAFYLCASSTSWVRETQYFGPGTRLLVL.

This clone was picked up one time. The CDR3 protein is CASSFSQPSTDTQYF. DNA of the CDR3: TGCGCCAGCAGCTTTTCTCAGCCAAGCACAGATACGCAGTATTTT. The rearrangement uses TRBV5-1 and TRBJ2-3; D unclear. Per the germline V gene, CDR1 is SGHRS and CDR2 is YFSETQ. The CDR3 runs 15 residues. Trimming took 2 bases from V and 0 from J, leaving 10 bases between them.

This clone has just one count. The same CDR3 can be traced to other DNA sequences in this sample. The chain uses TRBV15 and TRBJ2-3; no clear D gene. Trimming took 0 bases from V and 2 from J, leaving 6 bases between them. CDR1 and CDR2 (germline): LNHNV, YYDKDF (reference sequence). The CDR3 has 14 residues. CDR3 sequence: CATSREGSTDTQYF. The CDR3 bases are TGTGCCACCAGCAGAGAGGGCTCCACAGATACGCAGTATTTT.

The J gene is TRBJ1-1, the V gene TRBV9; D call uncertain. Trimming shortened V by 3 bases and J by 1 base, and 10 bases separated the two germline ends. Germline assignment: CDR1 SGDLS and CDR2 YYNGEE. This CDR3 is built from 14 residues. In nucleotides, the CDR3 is TGTGCCAGCAGCGACGAGGGCCGGAACACTGAAGCTTTCTTT. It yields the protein CASSDEGRNTEAFF.

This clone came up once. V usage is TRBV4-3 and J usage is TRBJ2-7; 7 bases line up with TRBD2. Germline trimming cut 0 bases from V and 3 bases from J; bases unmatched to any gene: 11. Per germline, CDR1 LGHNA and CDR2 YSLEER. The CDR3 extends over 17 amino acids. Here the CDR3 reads CASSQDALGRDGYEQYF. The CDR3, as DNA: TGCGCCAGCAGCCAAGACGCCCTTGGGAGGGATGGCTACGAGCAGTACTTC.

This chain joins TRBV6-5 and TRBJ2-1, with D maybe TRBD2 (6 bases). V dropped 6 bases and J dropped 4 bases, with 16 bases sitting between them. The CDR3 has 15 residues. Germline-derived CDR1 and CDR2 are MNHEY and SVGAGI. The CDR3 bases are TGTGCCAGCAGCCTGGCCTCGGGGGATTACAATGAGCAGTTCTTC. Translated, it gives CASSLASGDYNEQFF.

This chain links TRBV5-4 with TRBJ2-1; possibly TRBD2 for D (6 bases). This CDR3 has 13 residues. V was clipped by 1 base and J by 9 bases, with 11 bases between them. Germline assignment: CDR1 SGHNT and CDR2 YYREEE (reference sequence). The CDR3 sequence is CASSLSAGTEQFF. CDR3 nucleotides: TGTGCCAGCAGCTTGTCGGCGGGAACTGAGCAGTTCTTC.

As DNA, the CDR3 is TGTGCCAGCTCACCGAGGATGGAAGAGACCCAGTACTTC. Amino acid sequence: CASSPRMEETQYF. This sequence joins TRBV18 and TRBJ2-5; D not certain. Looked up from germline, CDR1 is KGHSH and CDR2 is LQKENI. Trimming left V 3 bases short and J 3 bases short, with 8 bases between. The CDR3 loop spans 13 amino acids.

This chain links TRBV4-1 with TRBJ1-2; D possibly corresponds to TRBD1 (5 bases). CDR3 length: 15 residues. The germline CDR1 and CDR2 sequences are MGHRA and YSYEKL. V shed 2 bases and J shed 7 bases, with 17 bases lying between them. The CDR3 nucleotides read TGCGCCAGCAGCCAACCCACAGGCCAGGAAGTTGGCTACACCTTC. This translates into CASSQPTGQEVGYTF.

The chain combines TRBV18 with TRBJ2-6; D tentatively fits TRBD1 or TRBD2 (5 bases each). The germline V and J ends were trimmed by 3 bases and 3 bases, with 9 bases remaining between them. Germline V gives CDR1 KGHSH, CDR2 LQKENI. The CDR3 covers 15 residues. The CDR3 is CASSPRGVGANVLTF. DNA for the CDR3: TGTGCCAGCTCACCGAGAGGGGTTGGGGCCAACGTCCTGACTTTC.